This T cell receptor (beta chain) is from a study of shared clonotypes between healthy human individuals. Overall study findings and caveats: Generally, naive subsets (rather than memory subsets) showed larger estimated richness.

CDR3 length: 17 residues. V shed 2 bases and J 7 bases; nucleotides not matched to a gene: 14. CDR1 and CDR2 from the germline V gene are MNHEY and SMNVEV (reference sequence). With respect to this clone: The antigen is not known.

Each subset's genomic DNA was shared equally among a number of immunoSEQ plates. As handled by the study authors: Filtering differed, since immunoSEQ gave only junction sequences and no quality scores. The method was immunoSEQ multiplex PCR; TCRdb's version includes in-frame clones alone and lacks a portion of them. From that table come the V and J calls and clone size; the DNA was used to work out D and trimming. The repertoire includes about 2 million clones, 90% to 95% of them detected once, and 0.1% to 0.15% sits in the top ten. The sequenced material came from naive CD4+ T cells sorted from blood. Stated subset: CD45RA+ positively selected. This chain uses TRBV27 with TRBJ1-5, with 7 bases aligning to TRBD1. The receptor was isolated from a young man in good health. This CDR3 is CASSLIPPTGLGQPQHF. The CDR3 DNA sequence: TGTGCCAGCAGTTTAATCCCCCCGACAGGGTTGGGACAGCCCCAGCATTTT.